The clone carrying this T cell receptor (beta chain) appeared a single time. The target antigen is unknown. Here immunoSEQ multiplex PCR was the method, and the copy in TCRdb shows in-frame clones only, minus some. The sample holds more than 95,000 clones, around 94% seen once. After removal of 2 bases from V and 1 base from J, the junction contained 5 bases not matched to a gene. This CDR3 is 16 amino acids long. CDR1 is KGHSH and CDR2 is LQKENI in the germline V gene. The data belong to a study of cytomegalovirus exposure and HLA in healthy donors. Overall study findings and caveats: Altogether, 150 to 200 TCR beta chains were recorded as cytomegalovirus-associated.

The receptor was isolated from a woman under 30 in good health and CMV-seronegative. The J gene is TRBJ2-1, the V gene TRBV18; TRBD2 matches at 7 bases. Sequencing was done on a sample of PBMCs. The CDR3 DNA is TGTGCCAGCTCACCAGGGGAGGGAAGGTCCTACAATGAGCAGTTCTTC. This encodes CASSPGEGRSYNEQFF.